This T cell receptor beta chain stems from a study of T-cell memory formation after mild COVID-19. Study context: Largely donor-specific sequence clusters came from a couple of donors. Study outcomes and limitations: Clonal second-wave expansions that peaked on day 37 had unconfirmed SARS-CoV-2 specificity. Contracting clones localized mainly to CM and EM when CD4+ and mainly to EMRA when CD8+.

Germline CDR1 and CDR2: LGHNA and YNFKEQ. The junction had 6 bases not matched to a gene; V was cut back by 4 bases and J by 0 bases. This CDR3 comprises 16 residues. TCR alpha and TCR beta cDNA libraries carrying sample barcodes and UMIs came from 5'RACE with constant-segment primers. Via MiXCR, TCRdb re-called the 5' RACE reads, giving one row per CDR3 protein. The sample records 30,000 to 40,000 distinct CDR3 sequences, about an eighth being singletons. This clonotype was counted only a few times. The antigen is not known. The V call is TRBV4-2, the J call TRBJ2-5, with 9 bases fitting TRBD2. Source material: PBMCs or a T cell subset sorted from them (not recorded which). The sequence was obtained from a man younger than 35 who had mild COVID-19 (a few samples of this study predate the infection). Cell type and time point are not known. Here the CDR3 reads CASSPLAGPNQETQYF. The CDR3 DNA is TGTGCCAGCAGCCCTCTAGCGGGGCCAAACCAAGAGACCCAGTACTTC.